Following are 29 T cell receptor beta chains from one sample sequenced in a study of control samples from healthy donors and cancer patients. Here immunoSEQ multiplex PCR was the method, and the copy in TCRdb shows in-frame clones only, minus some. Among approximately 40,000 clones, 80% to 90% were seen once, and the ten largest hold roughly a fifth. The source material was PBMCs. Receptor source: a woman in her sixties or seventies with lung cancer.

This clone was seen only once. This sequence joins TRBV7-7 and TRBJ2-2; either TRBD1 or TRBD2 may supply D (6 bases each). The V end lost 5 bases, the J end lost 1 base, and 14 bases lay between the germline ends. Germline V gene data show CDR1 as SSHAT and CDR2 as FNYEAQ (reference sequence). The CDR3 totals 16 residues. In DNA form, the CDR3 reads TGTGCCAGCAGCCCCGGGGGCGCGGGGAACACCGGGGAGCTGTTTTTT. Its translation is CASSPGGAGNTGELFF. Together with reference TRBV7-7 and TRBJ2-2, the CDR3 gives the full variable domain: GAGVSQSPRYKVTKRGQDVTLRCDPISSHATLYWYQQALGQGPEFLTYFNYEAQPDKSGLPSDRFSAERPEGSISTLTIQRTEQRDSAMYRCASSPGGAGNTGELFFGEGSRLTVL.

The chain combines TRBV5-1 with TRBJ1-5; D gene uncertain. CDR3 length: 13 amino acids. CDR1 and CDR2 from the germline V gene are SGHRS and YFSETQ. V was trimmed by 0 bases and J by 4 bases, leaving 5 bases between them. The CDR3 spells CASSLDQNQPQHF. CDR3 nucleotide sequence: TGCGCCAGCAGCTTGGATCAAAATCAGCCCCAGCATTTT.

The chain couples TRBV19 to TRBJ2-7; D may be TRBD1 or TRBD2 (5 bases each). The CDR3 consists of 14 residues. Between the trimmed V and J ends, which lost 3 bases and 2 bases, there was a span of 11 bases. Germline loops: CDR1 LNHDA, CDR2 SQIVND (reference sequence). CDR3 loop: CASSMTATTYEQYF. CDR3 DNA: TGTGCCAGTAGTATGACAGCGACTACCTACGAGCAGTACTTC.

V gene TRBV13 combines with J gene TRBJ1-3; no firm D call. Germline V CDR1 and CDR2: PRHDT, FYEKMQ (reference sequence). The CDR3 length is 15 residues. The V end lost 5 bases, the J end lost 1 base, and 12 bases lay between the germline ends. The CDR3 DNA is TGTGCCAGCAGCCAAGAAAGGAGATCTGGAAACACCATATATTTT. Its translation is CASSQERRSGNTIYF.

The chain links TRBV6-6 to TRBJ2-7, with D possibly being TRBD1 (5 bases). Germline assignment: CDR1 MNHNY and CDR2 SVGAGI (reference sequence). The CDR3 sequence is 12 residues long. The V end lost 2 bases, the J end lost 3 bases, and 5 bases lay between the germline ends. In DNA form, the CDR3 reads TGTGCCAGCAGTTACCAGGGCTACGAGCAGTACTTC. This translates into CASSYQGYEQYF.

CDR3 loop: CASSAASGRRNTGELFF. The CDR3 DNA reads TGTGCCAGCAGTGCTGCTAGCGGGAGGAGAAACACCGGGGAGCTGTTTTTT. The rearrangement joins TRBV6-1 to TRBJ2-2; 11 bases fit TRBD2. The germline V gene encodes CDR1 MNHNS and CDR2 SASEGT. CDR3 length: 17 amino acids. J lost 2 bases, V lost 4 bases, and 6 bases had no gene match.

This sequence joins TRBV19 and TRBJ1-5, with D unresolved. Germline values: CDR1 LNHDA, CDR2 SQIVND (reference sequence). Trimming took off 0 bases at V and 6 bases at J, with 6 bases between the two ends. CDR3 length: 13 amino acids. The CDR3 protein is CASSIEVFQPQHF. The CDR3, as DNA: TGTGCCAGTAGTATAGAAGTGTTTCAGCCCCAGCATTTT.

J is TRBJ1-1 and V is TRBV6-5; D not resolved. The CDR3 spans 12 residues. Germline V gives CDR1 MNHEY, CDR2 SVGAGI. V was shortened by 0 bases and J by 2 bases, with 1 base between the two germline ends. The CDR3 region is CASSYSNTEAFF. CDR3 nucleotide sequence: TGTGCCAGCAGTTACTCTAACACTGAAGCTTTCTTT.

The chain couples TRBV5-6 to TRBJ1-5, with D possibly being TRBD1 (5 bases). The CDR3 spans 14 residues. V lost 4 bases and J lost 5, with 13 bases in between. Germline values: CDR1 SGHDT, CDR2 YYEEEE. The CDR3 is CASSLGGGDQPQHF. CDR3 in DNA: TGTGCCAGCAGCCTGGGTGGGGGGGATCAGCCCCAGCATTTT.

In its sample, this clone was seen once. The V and J genes are TRBV12-5 and TRBJ1-1, with D uncertain. V was shortened by 5 bases and J by 0 bases, with 7 bases between the two germline ends. Looked up from germline, CDR1 is LGHNT and CDR2 is FRNRAP. The CDR3 loop spans 13 amino acids. CDR3 sequence (DNA): TGTGCTAGTGGTCTAAATTTGAACACTGAAGCTTTCTTT. Translation: CASGLNLNTEAFF.

In its sample, this clone was seen a few times. J is TRBJ1-2 and V is TRBV5-4; D remains ambiguous. Trimming removed 4 bases at V and 2 bases at J, with 18 bases between. CDR3 length equals 16 residues. CDR1 SGHNT and CDR2 YYREEE come from the germline V gene (reference sequence). CDR3 protein: CASSPIADRLNYGYTF. The CDR3 DNA sequence: TGTGCCAGCAGCCCTATTGCAGACCGATTAAACTATGGCTACACCTTC.

This clone was recorded once. This chain joins TRBV11-2 and TRBJ2-2, with TRBD2 matching over 9 bases. The CDR3 is made up of 14 amino acids. Germline CDR1 SGHAT, CDR2 FQNNGV. The junction had 3 bases not matched to a gene; V was cut back by 3 bases and J by 7 bases. The CDR3 protein is CASSLGLADGELFF. In DNA form, the CDR3 reads TGTGCCAGCAGCTTGGGACTAGCTGACGGGGAGCTGTTTTTT.

V and J are TRBV5-4 and TRBJ2-7; D call uncertain. Germline CDR1 and CDR2: SGHNT and YYREEE (reference sequence). CDR3 length: 11 amino acids. V gave up 3 bases and J gave up 5 bases, with 6 bases separating them. CDR3 nucleotides: TGTGCCAGCAGCTCCCAACACGAGCAGTACTTC. Its protein is CASSSQHEQYF.

The chain has TRBV18 and TRBJ2-5, with D tentatively TRBD2 (5 bases). The end of the DNA aligns better with TRBJ2-7, so the J call may be wrong. CDR3 length: 14 residues. Germline CDR1 and CDR2: KGHSH and LQKENI. This CDR3 reads CASSPARGSYEQYF. The CDR3, as DNA: TGTGCCAGCTCACCCGCCCGCGGGTCCTACGAGCAGTACTTC.

The CDR3 DNA sequence: TGTGCCACCCTCGGGGGGCCAACCTACGAGCAGTACTTC. This translates into CATLGGPTYEQYF. J is TRBJ2-7 and V is TRBV19; D possibly corresponds to TRBD2 (7 bases). Germline lookup yields CDR1 LNHDA and CDR2 SQIVND (reference sequence). Trimming cost V 10 bases and J 2 bases, with 15 bases left between them. This CDR3 has 13 residues. Full variable domain (outside the CDR3, taken from reference TRBV19 and TRBJ2-7): DGGITQSPKYLFRKEGQNVTLSCEQNLNHDAMYWYRQDPGQGLRLIYYSQIVNDFQKGDIAEGYSVSREKKESFPLTVTSAQKNPTAFYLCATLGGPTYEQYFGPGTRLTVT.

The rearrangement joins TRBV7-6 to TRBJ2-7; TRBD1 matches at 11 bases. J was trimmed by 6 bases and V by 5 bases; bases with no gene match: 6. The CDR3 runs 14 residues. Germline V gene sequence: CDR1 SGHVS, CDR2 FNYEAQ. In DNA form, the CDR3 reads TGTGCCAGCAGCCCCGGACAGGGGGCGGGCGAGCAGTACTTC. Its protein is CASSPGQGAGEQYF.

The chain joins TRBV30 to TRBJ2-1, with 10 nucleotides matching TRBD2. V lost 1 base and J lost 8; bases outside the gene matches: 5. The CDR3 extends over 14 amino acids. The germline CDR1 and CDR2 sequences are GTSNPN and SVGIG (reference sequence). CDR3 DNA sequence: TGTGCCTGGAGTGCTAGCGGGAGATTTGATGAGCAGTTCTTC. Its protein is CAWSASGRFDEQFF.

This sequence joins TRBV6-5 and TRBJ2-7; D remains unclear. Germline CDR1 is MNHEY and CDR2 is SVGAGI. The CDR3 covers 16 residues. The ends were cut back, 0 bases at V and 7 bases at J, with 19 bases in the middle. The CDR3 sequence: CASSYSVRASMVEQYF. The CDR3 DNA follows: TGTGCCAGCAGTTACTCGGTTCGGGCGTCCATGGTAGAGCAGTACTTC.

CDR3 nucleotides: TGTGCCAGCAGTTTAGGGACATTCTCTGGAAACACCATATATTTT. The encoded protein is CASSLGTFSGNTIYF. This rearrangement joins TRBV6-5 to TRBJ1-3; D possibly corresponds to TRBD1 (6 bases). This CDR3 comprises 15 residues. Between the trimmed V and J ends, which lost 4 bases and 0 bases, there was a span of 10 bases. Germline V gives CDR1 MNHEY, CDR2 SVGAGI.

The chain joins TRBV6-1 to TRBJ1-1, with 7 bases fitting TRBD1. The CDR3 is 15 residues long. Per germline, CDR1 MNHNS and CDR2 SASEGT. V shed 1 base, J shed 1 base, and the junction held 3 bases outside the gene matches. The DNA of the CDR3 is TGTGCCAGCAGTGAAGGGACAGGAACGAACACTGAAGCTTTCTTT. Its translation: CASSEGTGTNTEAFF.

The chain carries TRBV19 and TRBJ2-3; either TRBD1 or TRBD2 may supply D (5 bases each). V was pared by 10 bases and J by 5 bases, with 16 bases between. Germline V gives CDR1 LNHDA, CDR2 SQIVND (reference sequence). The length of the CDR3 is 13 residues. The DNA for the CDR3 is TGTGCCACCCTCGAGGGGTTCGGAGATACGCAGTATTTT. Encoded protein: CATLEGFGDTQYF.

The gene calls are TRBV6-6 and TRBJ1-2; no definite D call. Per the germline V gene, CDR1 is MNHNY and CDR2 is SVGAGI (reference sequence). The CDR3 is made up of 15 amino acids. The germline V and J ends were trimmed by 2 bases and 2 bases, with 12 bases remaining between them. CDR3 loop: CASSYPSSANYGYTF. The CDR3 DNA is TGTGCCAGCAGTTACCCCTCGAGTGCGAACTATGGCTACACCTTC.

The chain employs TRBV7-8 and TRBJ1-5; maybe TRBD1 (5 bases). The V end was cut by 4 bases, the J end by 1 base, with 14 bases between. Germline assignment: CDR1 SGHVS and CDR2 FQNEAQ. This CDR3 has 16 residues. The CDR3 here is CASSSTGGLSNQPQHF. CDR3 nucleotide sequence: TGTGCCAGCAGCTCAACGGGGGGGTTAAGCAATCAGCCCCAGCATTTT.

In DNA, the CDR3 is TGTGCCAGCAGACCCCTGACAGTAACCGGGGAGCTGTTTTTT. Protein product: CASRPLTVTGELFF. The chain uses TRBV6-5 and TRBJ2-2, with D possibly matching TRBD1 (5 bases). Germline CDR1 MNHEY, CDR2 SVGAGI. V shed 6 bases and J shed 5 bases, with 13 bases lying between them. The CDR3 has 14 amino acids.

The rearrangement uses TRBV4-1 and TRBJ2-7; no clear D gene. CDR1 MGHRA and CDR2 YSYEKL come from the germline V gene. With 4 bases removed from V and 4 bases from J, the gap between germline ends came to 11 bases. The CDR3 covers 13 residues. The CDR3 loop reads CASSLRAGYEQYF. CDR3 bases: TGCGCCAGCAGCCTAAGGGCTGGATACGAGCAGTACTTC.

This sequence joins TRBV3-1 (or the pseudogene TRBV3-2) and TRBJ1-5, with no clear D. The CDR3 is made up of 15 amino acids. V lost 1 base, J lost 6 bases, and 13 bases lay in between. In germline, CDR1 is LGHDT, CDR2 YNNKEL (reference sequence). The CDR3 nucleotides read TGTGCCAGCAGCCAAGTTTGGGGAGGGAGTCAGCCCCAGCATTTT. Residues: CASSQVWGGSQPQHF.

The V call is TRBV2, the J call TRBJ2-5, with 7 bases matching TRBD1. Germline CDR1 and CDR2: SNHLY and FYNNEI. The ends lost 6 bases at V and 0 bases at J; junction bases unmatched: 7. The CDR3 has 15 residues. The CDR3 is CASRDPRGNQETQYF. The CDR3 nucleotides read TGTGCCAGCAGAGACCCCAGGGGGAACCAAGAGACCCAGTACTTC.

The chain uses TRBV6-2 or TRBV6-3 and TRBJ2-1; 11 bases align to TRBD2. Germline lookup yields CDR1 MNHEY and CDR2 SVGEGT. The CDR3 spans 22 residues. V was clipped by 6 bases and J by 4 bases; unmatched bases: 26. DNA of the CDR3: TGTGCCAGCAGCCACGGGGCATTATCCGGGACTAGCGGCTTAGCGGCTTACAATGAGCAGTTCTTC. It codes for CASSHGALSGTSGLAAYNEQFF.

The CDR3 nucleotides read TGTGCCAGCAGTTACTCGGATCGACTCTACGAGCAGTACTTC. Residues: CASSYSDRLYEQYF. The J gene is TRBJ2-7, the V gene TRBV6-5; D unresolved. Germline-derived CDR1 and CDR2 are MNHEY and SVGAGI. The V and J ends lost 0 bases and 3 bases respectively, with 9 bases between them. The CDR3 length is 14 residues.